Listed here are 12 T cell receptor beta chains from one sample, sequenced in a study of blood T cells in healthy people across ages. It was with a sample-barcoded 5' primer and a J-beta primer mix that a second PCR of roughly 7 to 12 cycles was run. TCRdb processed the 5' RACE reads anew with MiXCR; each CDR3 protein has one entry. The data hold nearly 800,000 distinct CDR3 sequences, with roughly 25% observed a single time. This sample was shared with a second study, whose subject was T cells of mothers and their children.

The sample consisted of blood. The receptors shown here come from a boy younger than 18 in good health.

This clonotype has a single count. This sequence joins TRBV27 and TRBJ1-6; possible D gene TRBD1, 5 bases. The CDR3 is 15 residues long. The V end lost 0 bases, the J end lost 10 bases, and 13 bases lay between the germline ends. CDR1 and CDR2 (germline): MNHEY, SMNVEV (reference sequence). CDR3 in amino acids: CASSLSTREGSPLHF. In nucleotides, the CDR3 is TGTGCCAGCAGTTTATCGACCAGGGAAGGCTCACCCCTCCACTTT.

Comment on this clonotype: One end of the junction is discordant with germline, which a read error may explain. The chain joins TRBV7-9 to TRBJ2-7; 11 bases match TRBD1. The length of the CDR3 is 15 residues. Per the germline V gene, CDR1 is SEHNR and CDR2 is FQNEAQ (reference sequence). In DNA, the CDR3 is TGTGCCAGCAGATTAGGGACAGGGGGTGTGAACGAGCAGTACTTC. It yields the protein CASRLGTGGVNEQYF.

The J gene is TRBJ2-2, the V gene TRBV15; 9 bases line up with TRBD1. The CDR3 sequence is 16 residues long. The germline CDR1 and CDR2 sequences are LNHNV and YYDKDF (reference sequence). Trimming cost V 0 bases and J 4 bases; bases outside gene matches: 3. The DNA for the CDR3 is TGTGCCACCAGCAGAGAGGGACAGGGCCCCACCGGGGAGCTGTTTTTT. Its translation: CATSREGQGPTGELFF. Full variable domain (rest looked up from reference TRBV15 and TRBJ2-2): DAMVIQNPRYQVTQFGKPVTLSCSQTLNHNVMYWYQQKSSQAPKLLFHYYDKDFNNEADTPDNFQSRRPNTSFCFLDIRSPGLGDTAMYLCATSREGQGPTGELFFGEGSRLTVL.

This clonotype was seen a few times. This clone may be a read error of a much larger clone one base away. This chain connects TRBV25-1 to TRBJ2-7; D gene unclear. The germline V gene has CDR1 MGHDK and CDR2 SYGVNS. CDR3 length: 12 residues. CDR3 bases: TGTGCCTGCAGCCGGCACACCTACGAGCAGTACTTC. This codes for CACSRHTYEQYF.

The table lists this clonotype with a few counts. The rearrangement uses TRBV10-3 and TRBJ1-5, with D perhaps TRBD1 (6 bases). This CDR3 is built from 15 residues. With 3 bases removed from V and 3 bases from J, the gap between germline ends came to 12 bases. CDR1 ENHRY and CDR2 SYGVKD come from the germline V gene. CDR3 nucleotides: TGTGCCATCAGTGAATCAGGGGTCCACAATCAGCCCCAGCATTTT. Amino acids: CAISESGVHNQPQHF.

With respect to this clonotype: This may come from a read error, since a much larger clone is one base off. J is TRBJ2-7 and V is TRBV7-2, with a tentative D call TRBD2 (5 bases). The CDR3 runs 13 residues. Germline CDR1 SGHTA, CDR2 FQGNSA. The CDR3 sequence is CAGSPSGTYEQYF. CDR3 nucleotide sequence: TGTGCCGGCAGCCCATCGGGAACCTACGAGCAGTACTTC.

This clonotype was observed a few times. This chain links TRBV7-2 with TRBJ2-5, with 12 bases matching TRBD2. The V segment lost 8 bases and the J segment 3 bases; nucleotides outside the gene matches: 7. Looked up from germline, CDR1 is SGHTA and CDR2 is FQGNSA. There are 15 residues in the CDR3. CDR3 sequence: CASEKTSGREETQYF. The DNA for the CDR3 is TGTGCCAGCGAAAAGACTAGCGGGAGAGAAGAGACCCAGTACTTC.

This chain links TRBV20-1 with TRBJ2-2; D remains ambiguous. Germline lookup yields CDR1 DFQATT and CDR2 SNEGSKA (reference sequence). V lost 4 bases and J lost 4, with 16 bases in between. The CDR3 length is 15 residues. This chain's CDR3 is CSATSPGSGTGELFF. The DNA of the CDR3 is TGCAGTGCTACCTCACCCGGGTCGGGCACCGGGGAGCTGTTTTTT.

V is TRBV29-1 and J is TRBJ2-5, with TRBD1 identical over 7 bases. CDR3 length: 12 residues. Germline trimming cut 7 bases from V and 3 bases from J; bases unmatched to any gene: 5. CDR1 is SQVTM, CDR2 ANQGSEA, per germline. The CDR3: CSAGTVEETQYF. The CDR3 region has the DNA TGCAGCGCAGGGACAGTCGAAGAGACCCAGTACTTC. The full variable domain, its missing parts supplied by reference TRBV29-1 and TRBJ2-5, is SAVISQKPSRDICQRGTSLTIQCQVDSQVTMMFWYRQQPGQSLTLIATANQGSEATYESGFVIDKFPISRPNLTFSTLTVSNMSPEDSSIYLCSAGTVEETQYFGPGTRLLVL.

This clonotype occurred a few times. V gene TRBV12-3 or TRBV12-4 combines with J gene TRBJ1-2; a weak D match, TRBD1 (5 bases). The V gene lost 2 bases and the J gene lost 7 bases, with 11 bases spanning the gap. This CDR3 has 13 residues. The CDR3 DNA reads TGTGCCAGCAGTTTACGGGGGGGAAGTGGCTACACCTTC. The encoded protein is CASSLRGGSGYTF.

CDR3 sequence: CASSQDALHEQYF. The CDR3 nucleotides read TGCGCCAGCAGCCAAGATGCCCTACACGAGCAGTACTTC. The V and J genes are TRBV4-3 and TRBJ2-5; D ambiguous. Judging by the DNA end, TRBJ2-7 fits better; the J call may be wrong. CDR1 and CDR2 from the germline V gene are LGHNA and YSLEER. The CDR3 consists of 13 residues.

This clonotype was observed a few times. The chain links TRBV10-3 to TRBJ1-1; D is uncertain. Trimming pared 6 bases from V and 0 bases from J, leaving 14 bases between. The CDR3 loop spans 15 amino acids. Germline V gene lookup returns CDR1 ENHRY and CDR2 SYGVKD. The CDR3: CAISNPTELNTEAFF. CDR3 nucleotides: TGTGCCATCAGCAACCCCACAGAGCTGAACACTGAAGCTTTCTTT.